This entry lists 10 T cell receptor beta chains sequenced from one sample in a study of early T cells in non-severe SARS-CoV-2 infection. TCRdb independently ran MiXCR on the 5' RACE reads; one entry per CDR3 protein. The sample yields 65,000 to 95,000 distinct CDR3 sequences, around 10% seen once. The sequencing used whole blood, collected at baseline. These receptor sequences come from an adult who was a healthcare worker with PCR-confirmed SARS-CoV-2 infection or an uninfected control (not recorded which). The donor label of this sample is uncertain.

This clonotype was seen only a few times. This sequence joins TRBV12-3 or TRBV12-4 and TRBJ2-2; TRBD1 agrees at 9 bases. The J segment lost 5 bases and the V segment lost 6 bases, leaving 7 bases of the junction unmatched. The CDR3 runs 15 residues. The CDR3 DNA reads TGTGCCAGCAGCCGGGGACAGGGTTGGACCGGGGAGCTGTTTTTT. It encodes CASSRGQGWTGELFF.

This clonotype was seen a handful of times. For the CDR3, the DNA is TGCAGTGCTAGACTACCGACGAGGGTGGCTGAAGCTTTCTTT. Amino acid sequence: CSARLPTRVAEAFF. The rearrangement uses TRBV20-1 and TRBJ1-1; D gene ambiguous. V lost 2 bases and J lost 6, with 16 bases in between. The CDR3 runs to 14 residues. Germline-derived CDR1 and CDR2 are DFQATT and SNEGSKA (reference sequence).

The table lists this clonotype with a few counts. The chain combines TRBV10-1 with TRBJ1-1, with TRBD1 as a possible D gene (6 bases). The CDR3 consists of 14 residues. V was cut by 3 bases and J by 7 bases, with 15 bases left in between. CDR1 is WNHNN and CDR2 is SYGVQD in the germline V gene (reference sequence). The CDR3 sequence is CASSEGIWGHEAFF. The CDR3 DNA reads TGCGCCAGCAGTGAAGGCATTTGGGGGCATGAAGCTTTCTTT.

This clonotype came up many times. V gene TRBV19 combines with J gene TRBJ2-4; TRBD1 might be the D (5 bases). Germline-derived CDR1 and CDR2 are LNHDA and SQIVND (reference sequence). This CDR3 is 16 amino acids long. The V end lost 5 bases, the J end lost 7 bases, and 21 bases lay between the germline ends. This CDR3 reads CASSAPPTVRHNIQYF. CDR3 coding DNA: TGTGCCAGTAGTGCGCCACCGACAGTTAGGCATAACATTCAGTACTTC.

This clonotype was counted only a few times. V gene TRBV11-2 combines with J gene TRBJ2-3; D perhaps matches TRBD2 (5 bases). This CDR3 comprises 17 residues. CDR1 and CDR2 (germline): SGHAT, FQNNGV. Trimming stripped 2 bases from V and 0 bases from J, with 15 bases between. The CDR3 sequence: CASSLIRGRPSTDTQYF. For the CDR3, the DNA is TGTGCCAGCAGCTTAATTAGAGGGCGACCTAGCACAGATACGCAGTATTTT.

This clonotype was counted only a few times. This chain links TRBV7-2 with TRBJ2-1; perhaps TRBD2 as D (5 bases). There are 19 residues in the CDR3. V gave up 5 bases and J gave up 4 bases, with 27 bases separating them. Germline V lookup: CDR1 SGHTA, CDR2 FQGNSA. The CDR3 sequence is CASSPVGSRGYGPYNEQFF. The CDR3 DNA follows: TGTGCCAGCAGCCCAGTGGGCTCTCGCGGGTACGGTCCATACAATGAGCAGTTCTTC. Variable domain in full (rest from reference TRBV7-2 and TRBJ2-1): GAGVSQSPSNKVTEKGKDVELRCDPISGHTALYWYRQSLGQGLEFLIYFQGNSAPDKSGLPSDRFSAERTGGSVSTLTIQRTQQEDSAVYLCASSPVGSRGYGPYNEQFFGPGTRLTVL.

In its sample, this clonotype was seen a few times. The V gene is TRBV6-2 or TRBV6-3, the J gene TRBJ2-5; D not resolved. The CDR3 runs 14 residues. The V gene lost 3 bases and the J gene lost 0 bases, with 8 bases spanning the gap. Germline CDR1 reads MNHEY; CDR2 reads SVGEGT. CDR3 in amino acids: CASSYRQNQETQYF. In DNA, the CDR3 is TGTGCCAGCAGTTATCGCCAGAACCAAGAGACCCAGTACTTC.

This clonotype has just a few counts. The chain combines TRBV5-1 with TRBJ1-4; 9 nucleotides line up with TRBD1. The germline V gene has CDR1 SGHRS and CDR2 YFSETQ. The length of the CDR3 is 16 residues. After removal of 4 bases from V and 5 bases from J, the junction contained 9 bases not matched to a gene. This CDR3 reads CASSPPGQGPNEKLFF. The CDR3 DNA is TGCGCCAGCAGCCCGCCGGGACAGGGACCAAATGAAAAACTGTTTTTT.

This clonotype showed up many times. The CDR3 DNA follows: TGCGCCAGCAGTGACGGGACAGGGGATCGGTACTTC. Its translation is CASSDGTGDRYF. The V and J genes are TRBV10-2 and TRBJ2-7; TRBD1 aligns across 10 bases. Germline CDR1 is WSHSY and CDR2 is SAAADI. This CDR3 region has 12 residues. After removal of 3 bases from V and 12 bases from J, the junction contained 5 bases not matched to a gene.

The chain employs TRBV2 and TRBJ2-3; weak D call: TRBD2 (6 bases). CDR1 and CDR2 (germline): SNHLY, FYNNEI. V lost 0 bases and J 6 bases, leaving 10 bases between the germline ends. This CDR3 region has 14 residues. For the CDR3, the DNA is TGTGCCAGCAGTGAAGCGCCTAGCGCGGATACGCAGTATTTT. This gives the protein CASSEAPSADTQYF.